The 27 T cell receptor beta chains below all came from one sample that was sequenced in a study of T-cell memory formation after mild COVID-19. Using its own MiXCR run on the 5' RACE reads, TCRdb lists one record per CDR3 protein. The sample includes about 360,000 distinct CDR3 sequences, roughly an eighth of them seen just once. The sample comprised PBMCs or a T cell subset sorted from them (not recorded which). Receptors originate from a man in his late teens or twenties who had mild COVID-19 (a few samples of this study predate the infection). Cell type and time point are not known.

The chain couples TRBV10-1 to TRBJ1-5; D possibly corresponds to TRBD1 (5 bases). V lost 8 bases to trimming and J lost 7 bases, with 18 bases between them. Looked up from germline, CDR1 is WNHNN and CDR2 is SYGVQD (reference sequence). The CDR3 has 14 amino acids. CDR3 coding DNA: TGCGCCAGCCCGAGGGGTGCCAAATTCCAGCCCCAGCATTTT. This gives the protein CASPRGAKFQPQHF.

This chain connects TRBV27 to TRBJ2-7; D is uncertain. This CDR3 spans 13 amino acids. Germline CDR1 and CDR2: MNHEY and SMNVEV (reference sequence). V lost 7 bases and J lost 0, with 10 bases in between. The chain's CDR3 is CASKALDSYEQYV. The CDR3 DNA is TGTGCCAGCAAGGCCCTAGACTCCTACGAGCAGTACGTC.

The chain employs TRBV25-1 and TRBJ1-1, with no clear D. Looked up from germline, CDR1 is MGHDK and CDR2 is SYGVNS. The CDR3 runs to 15 residues. V lost 6 bases to trimming and J lost 0 bases, with 14 bases between them. For the CDR3, the DNA is TGTGCCAGCAGCGAAGGGTATTGGGTGAACACTGAAGCTTTCTTT. Encoded protein: CASSEGYWVNTEAFF.

As to this clonotype: This may come from a read error, since a much larger clone is one base off. The chain has TRBV5-1 and TRBJ1-4; D unresolved. CDR3 length equals 16 residues. Germline V gene data show CDR1 as SGHRS and CDR2 as YFSETQ. The CDR3 spells CDSSPSGTTTNEKLFF. The CDR3 region has the DNA TGCGACAGCAGCCCGTCGGGTACTACAACTAATGAAAAACTGTTTTTT. Complete variable domain (other parts from reference TRBV5-1 and TRBJ1-4): KAGVTQTPRYLIKTRGQQVTLSCSPISGHRSVSWYQQTPGQGLQFLFEYFSETQRNKGNFPGRFSGRQFSNSRSEMNVSTLELGDSALYLCDSSPSGTTTNEKLFFGSGTQLSVL.

This clonotype was seen a few times. V and J are TRBV4-3 and TRBJ1-2; a weak D match, TRBD1 (5 bases). CDR3 length: 16 amino acids. V gave up 0 bases and J gave up 0 bases, with 11 bases separating them. Germline lookup yields CDR1 LGHNA and CDR2 YSLEER. CDR3 sequence reads: CASSQDLATANYGYTF. Here the CDR3 DNA reads TGCGCCAGCAGCCAAGATCTCGCGACAGCTAACTATGGCTACACCTTC.

This clonotype was seen at least ten times. This chain uses TRBV6-5 with TRBJ2-7; 9 bases are shared with TRBD1. Per the germline V gene, CDR1 is MNHEY and CDR2 is SVGAGI. The CDR3 extends over 16 amino acids. Trimming cost V 2 bases and J 0 bases; bases outside gene matches: 5. DNA for the CDR3: TGTGCCAGCAGTTACCGCGGACAGGGGATCTCCTACGAGCAGTACTTC. Its translation is CASSYRGQGISYEQYF.

This clonotype was recorded a few times. V is TRBV28 and J is TRBJ2-5; D is possibly TRBD2 (5 bases). The V and J ends lost 5 bases and 0 bases respectively, with 10 bases between them. In germline, CDR1 is MDHEN, CDR2 SYDVKM. The CDR3 consists of 14 residues. CDR3 sequence reads: CASSPTIYQETQYF. The CDR3 DNA sequence: TGTGCCAGCAGTCCGACTATATACCAAGAGACCCAGTACTTC.

V is TRBV19 and J is TRBJ2-5; possibly TRBD2 for D (5 bases). Germline CDR1 LNHDA, CDR2 SQIVND (reference sequence). The CDR3 sequence is 12 residues long. Between the trimmed V and J ends, which lost 4 bases and 5 bases, there was a span of 8 bases. As DNA, the CDR3 is TGTGCCAGTAGTAACACGGGGGAGACCCAGTACTTC. Translating it yields CASSNTGETQYF.

This clonotype showed up just a few times. The CDR3: CASSVTELNTEAFF. The CDR3 bases are TGTGCCAGCAGCGTAACAGAACTGAACACTGAAGCTTTCTTT. This chain connects TRBV9 to TRBJ1-1; no firm D call. The CDR3 contains 14 residues. The V end was cut by 1 base, the J end by 0 bases, with 7 bases between. Germline V CDR1 and CDR2: SGDLS, YYNGEE.

This clonotype appeared a few times. The rearrangement uses TRBV11-2 and TRBJ2-5, with TRBD1 matching over 7 bases. Germline assignment: CDR1 SGHAT and CDR2 FQNNGV. The CDR3 spans 14 residues. V shed 3 bases and J 3 bases; nucleotides not matched to a gene: 4. This CDR3 is CASSFLGQEETQYF. DNA for the CDR3: TGTGCCAGCAGCTTCCTTGGACAGGAAGAGACCCAGTACTTC.

The CDR3 loop reads CASSLSGTSPFYEQYF. The DNA for the CDR3 is TGTGCCAGCTCTCTCTCCGGGACATCCCCATTCTACGAGCAGTACTTC. The chain has TRBV19 and TRBJ2-7; tentative D call: TRBD1 (6 bases). CDR3 length equals 16 residues. With 9 bases removed from V and 3 bases from J, the gap between germline ends came to 24 bases. Germline V gives CDR1 LNHDA, CDR2 SQIVND (reference sequence).

This clonotype was counted at least ten times. The J gene is TRBJ1-1, the V gene TRBV5-1; the match to TRBD1 covers 7 bases. Germline V lookup: CDR1 SGHRS, CDR2 YFSETQ. The CDR3 covers 14 residues. V was pared by 3 bases and J by 4 bases, with 6 bases of the junction left unmatched. For the CDR3, the DNA is TGCGCCAGCAGCTATGGGACAGCGGGCACTGAAGCTTTCTTT. Its protein product is CASSYGTAGTEAFF. Using reference TRBV5-1 and TRBJ1-1 for the parts outside the CDR3, the full variable domain is KAGVTQTPRYLIKTRGQQVTLSCSPISGHRSVSWYQQTPGQGLQFLFEYFSETQRNKGNFPGRFSGRQFSNSRSEMNVSTLELGDSALYLCASSYGTAGTEAFFGQGTRLTVV.

The rearrangement links TRBV7-8 to TRBJ2-7; the D gene is possibly TRBD1 (6 bases). CDR3 size: 15 residues. The V end was cut by 6 bases, the J end by 1 base, with 16 bases between. Germline V gene sequence: CDR1 SGHVS, CDR2 FQNEAQ. The CDR3 region is CASSSGPQGSYEQYF. CDR3 in DNA: TGTGCCAGCAGTTCAGGGCCACAGGGATCCTACGAGCAGTACTTC.

V is TRBV4-3 and J is TRBJ2-2; D unresolved. This CDR3 is built from 18 residues. The germline CDR1 and CDR2 sequences are LGHNA and YSLEER. V lost 7 bases to trimming and J lost 4 bases, with 25 bases between them. CDR3 in amino acids: CASNATPGPYFFTGELFF. The CDR3 DNA is TGCGCCAGCAACGCCACCCCGGGTCCTTACTTCTTCACCGGGGAGCTGTTTTTT.

This clonotype was seen many times. This chain links TRBV6-5 with TRBJ2-1, with TRBD2 matching 8 bases. The germline V gene has CDR1 MNHEY and CDR2 SVGAGI. The J segment lost 10 bases and the V segment lost 7 bases, leaving 12 bases of the junction unmatched. This CDR3 contains 14 residues. The CDR3 coding sequence is TGTGCCAGCACCCCGGGACTAGATTCTTTGGAGCAGTTCTTC. Its translation: CASTPGLDSLEQFF.

This clonotype came up a few times. V gene TRBV4-3 combines with J gene TRBJ1-4; 8 bases are shared with TRBD1. Germline lookup yields CDR1 LGHNA and CDR2 YSLEER. Trimming took 2 bases from V and 11 from J; bases not matched to a gene: 10. The CDR3 is 15 residues long. The CDR3: CASSQRGQGALKLFF. Written as DNA, the CDR3 is TGCGCCAGCAGCCAAAGAGGACAGGGTGCTCTCAAACTGTTTTTT.

CDR3 protein: CATSRRDTGTREGGYTF. For the CDR3, the DNA is TGTGCCACCAGCAGGCGAGATACAGGGACCCGTGAGGGTGGCTACACCTTC. The chain combines TRBV15 with TRBJ1-2, with D possibly matching TRBD1 (6 bases). Germline V CDR1 and CDR2: LNHNV, YYDKDF (reference sequence). Trimming removed 3 bases at V and 7 bases at J, with 24 bases between. The CDR3 is made up of 17 amino acids.

This chain links TRBV7-8 with TRBJ2-2; D is tentatively TRBD1 or TRBD2 (6 bases each). The ends were cut back, 5 bases at V and 5 bases at J, with 21 bases in the middle. CDR1 is SGHVS, CDR2 FQNEAQ, per germline. The length of the CDR3 is 17 residues. The CDR3 reads CASSPRVGGPGTGELFF. The CDR3 bases are TGTGCCAGCAGCCCACGTGTAGGGGGGCCGGGAACCGGGGAGCTGTTTTTT.

This clonotype has more than one count but fewer than ten. This rearrangement joins TRBV6-1 to TRBJ2-5, with 8 bases that match TRBD1. The CDR3 has 14 amino acids. Germline trimming cut 1 base from V and 7 bases from J; bases unmatched to any gene: 5. Germline V gene data show CDR1 as MNHNS and CDR2 as SASEGT. The CDR3 DNA is TGTGCCAGCAGTGAAGTGGGGACAGGAGGGACCCAGTACTTC. Its translation: CASSEVGTGGTQYF.

This chain links TRBV3-1 with TRBJ2-3; D is possibly TRBD2 (5 bases). CDR1 and CDR2 from the germline V gene are LGHDT and YNNKEL (reference sequence). CDR3 length equals 13 residues. The V end lost 1 base, the J end lost 7 bases, and 9 bases lay between the germline ends. The CDR3: CASSQGSGNTQYF. The CDR3 DNA sequence: TGTGCCAGCAGCCAAGGATCGGGAAATACGCAGTATTTT.

This clonotype was counted only a few times. This rearrangement joins TRBV29-1 to TRBJ1-2; D not resolved. CDR3 length: 12 residues. Trimming pared 6 bases from V and 1 base from J, leaving 9 bases between. Germline assignment: CDR1 SQVTM and CDR2 ANQGSEA. CDR3 sequence reads: CSVGPDNYGYTF. The CDR3 DNA reads TGCAGCGTAGGGCCGGATAACTATGGCTACACCTTC.

V is TRBV5-1 and J is TRBJ2-5; D perhaps matches TRBD1 (6 bases). The CDR3 is 16 residues long. In germline, CDR1 is SGHRS, CDR2 YFSETQ. V lost 3 bases and J 3 bases, leaving 18 bases between the germline ends. Here the CDR3 reads CASSSTGMMGKETQYF. CDR3 nucleotide sequence: TGCGCCAGCAGCTCTACAGGGATGATGGGGAAAGAGACCCAGTACTTC.

The V gene is TRBV5-1, the J gene TRBJ2-7, with TRBD1 as a possible D gene (5 bases). Germline V gene sequence: CDR1 SGHRS, CDR2 YFSETQ. The V gene lost 4 bases and the J gene lost 3 bases, with 14 bases spanning the gap. The CDR3 is 14 residues long. The CDR3: CASSPRTDNYEQYF. The CDR3 coding sequence is TGCGCCAGCAGCCCCAGGACGGACAACTACGAGCAGTACTTC.

V and J are TRBV27 and TRBJ1-5, with D perhaps matching TRBD1 (5 bases). The CDR3 length is 13 residues. Germline V gene data show CDR1 as MNHEY and CDR2 as SMNVEV (reference sequence). V was cut by 3 bases and J by 6 bases, with 9 bases left in between. CDR3 in DNA: TGTGCCAGCAGTTTTGGGGGGACTCAGCCCCAGCATTTT. It is translated as CASSFGGTQPQHF.

The V and J genes are TRBV28 and TRBJ2-6, with 8 bases fitting TRBD1. This CDR3 has 17 residues. J was trimmed by 2 bases and V by 2 bases; bases with no gene match: 5. Germline CDR1 and CDR2: MDHEN and SYDVKM. The CDR3 DNA reads as TGTGCCAGCAGTTTAACCCCAGGGGGCACTGGGGCCAACGTCCTGACTTTC. It specifies CASSLTPGGTGANVLTF.

The chain combines TRBV6-2 or TRBV6-3 with TRBJ2-3; D perhaps matches TRBD2 (6 bases). This CDR3 has 16 amino acids. From germline, CDR1 is MNHEY and CDR2 SVGEGT. V lost 3 bases to trimming and J lost 2 bases, with 15 bases between them. CDR3 coding DNA: TGTGCCAGCAGTTATCCCCAGGGACTCTACACAGATACGCAGTATTTT. Protein: CASSYPQGLYTDTQYF.

V and J are TRBV19 and TRBJ1-1; no clear D. This CDR3 spans 13 amino acids. The V and J ends lost 3 bases and 0 bases respectively, with 5 bases between them. Germline V gives CDR1 LNHDA, CDR2 SQIVND (reference sequence). CDR3 loop: CASSITLNTEAFF. The CDR3 DNA reads as TGTGCCAGTAGTATCACCCTGAACACTGAAGCTTTCTTT.